This entry describes one TCR beta chain. The antigen remains unidentified. CDR3 size: 14 residues. The germline V gene encodes CDR1 KGHSH and CDR2 LQKENI. After removal of 6 bases from V and 3 bases from J, the junction contained 3 bases not matched to a gene. All of the isolated RNA was reverse transcribed, so expressed TCRB transcripts were sequenced. The method was immunoSEQ multiplex PCR; TCRdb's version includes in-frame clones alone and lacks a portion of them. The table lists approximately 38,000 clones, 64% of them singletons. The data are from a study of beta chain features in type 1 diabetes. Study-level points and caveats: For patients and controls alike, PCR might favor shorter templates to the same degree.

The specimen sequenced was Tregs from blood. The sequence was obtained from a woman between 25 and 40 years old in good health. The chain carries TRBV18 and TRBJ2-1, with 9 bases identical to TRBD2. In nucleotides, the CDR3 is TGTGCCAGCTCGCGGACTAGCGACTACAATGAGCAGTTCTTC. Translated, it gives CASSRTSDYNEQFF.